The next 30 T cell receptor beta chains were all read from a single sample in a study of cytomegalovirus exposure and HLA in healthy donors (dated by TCRdb to between 2016 and 2019). Libraries were made using the immunoSEQ multiplex PCR assay. A mixture of 60 forward primers for TCR Vbeta segments and 13 reverse primers for TCR Jbeta segments was used in the multiplex PCR. This immuneACCESS table, as held by TCRdb, lists in-frame sequences with V and J called but not all clones. Of the missing ones, under half trace to an unresolved V gene in checked studies; the others have no known cause. This sample comprises around 150,000 clones, 68% of them detected only once. The ten largest clonotypes hold roughly 2.7% of the sample. The sample was PBMCs. All receptors derive from a woman in her thirties or forties in good health and CMV-seropositive.

The chain combines TRBV5-6 with TRBJ1-4; D is undetermined. Trimming took 6 bases from V and 6 from J, leaving 12 bases between them. Germline CDR1 and CDR2: SGHDT and YYEEEE. The CDR3 covers 13 residues. CDR3 amino acids: CASTRGADEKLFF. The CDR3 nucleotides are TGTGCCAGCACGAGAGGTGCCGATGAAAAACTGTTTTTT.

V and J are TRBV19 and TRBJ1-1; TRBD1 agrees at 8 bases. Trimming removed 3 bases from V and 5 bases from J; junction bases left unmatched: 2. The CDR3 is made up of 13 amino acids. CDR1 and CDR2 from the germline V gene are LNHDA and SQIVND (reference sequence). The CDR3 DNA reads TGTGCCAGTAGTATCCAGGGGGCAACTGAAGCTTTCTTT. This encodes CASSIQGATEAFF.

The count of this clone is one. The rearrangement joins TRBV28 to TRBJ1-1; D is uncertain. Germline V gives CDR1 MDHEN, CDR2 SYDVKM. The V end lost 4 bases, the J end lost 1 base, and 10 bases lay between the germline ends. This CDR3 comprises 14 residues. CDR3: CASSYLEPNTEAFF. The CDR3 region has the DNA TGTGCCAGCAGTTACCTTGAGCCGAACACTGAAGCTTTCTTT.

This clone has only a few counts. CDR3 amino acids: CASSLDRNTEAFF. The DNA for the CDR3 is TGTGCCAGCAGCCTAGACAGGAACACTGAAGCTTTCTTT. The chain uses TRBV5-4 and TRBJ1-1; perhaps TRBD1 as D (5 bases). The V end lost 4 bases, the J end lost 1 base, and 8 bases lay between the germline ends. CDR1 is SGHNT, CDR2 YYREEE, per germline (reference sequence). This CDR3 has 13 amino acids. The full variable domain, with the rest looked up from reference TRBV5-4 and TRBJ1-1, is ETGVTQSPTHLIKTRGQQVTLRCSSQSGHNTVSWYQQALGQGPQFIFQYYREEENGRGNFPPRFSGLQFPNYSSELNVNALELDDSALYLCASSLDRNTEAFFGQGTRLTVV.

This clone showed up just once. Different DNA sequences within this sample yield the same CDR3. V gene TRBV7-9 combines with J gene TRBJ1-1, with TRBD1 matching over 7 bases. The germline CDR1 and CDR2 sequences are SEHNR and FQNEAQ (reference sequence). The CDR3 is made up of 14 amino acids. V trimming: 2 bases; J trimming: 2 bases; junction bases outside the gene matches: 2. The CDR3: CASSLQGGNTEAFF. CDR3 nucleotides: TGTGCCAGCAGCTTACAGGGGGGCAACACTGAAGCTTTCTTT.

This clone showed up just a few times. This chain links TRBV21-1 with TRBJ2-7; no check of the table's D call, TRBD2, against the DNA was made. TRBV21-1 is termed a pseudogene. The CDR3 consists of 13 residues. The CDR3 protein is CKRGTRVEYEQYF. The DNA of the CDR3 is TGTAAACGAGGCACCCGGGTCGAATACGAGCAGTACTTC.

The rearrangement links TRBV5-4 to TRBJ2-3; D remains ambiguous. The CDR3 runs 13 residues. CDR1 is SGHNT and CDR2 is YYREEE in the germline V gene (reference sequence). The V end was cut by 1 base, the J end by 0 bases, with 3 bases between. Written as DNA, the CDR3 is TGTGCCAGCAGCTTGTCTAGCACAGATACGCAGTATTTT. Translation: CASSLSSTDTQYF.

In this sample, this clone turned up a few times. CDR3 protein: CASKGQGAPGELFF. The DNA of the CDR3 is TGTGCCAGCAAGGGACAGGGGGCACCCGGGGAGCTGTTTTTT. The chain has TRBV7-9 and TRBJ2-2; 12 bases align to TRBD1. Germline V gives CDR1 SEHNR, CDR2 FQNEAQ (reference sequence). This CDR3 has 14 amino acids. The trim removed 7 bases at V and 6 bases at J, leaving 3 bases unmatched.

The chain employs TRBV5-4 and TRBJ2-5; tentatively, D is TRBD2 (5 bases). The end of the DNA is better explained by TRBJ2-7, so the J call may be wrong. The germline V gene encodes CDR1 SGHNT and CDR2 YYREEE (reference sequence). The CDR3 runs to 13 residues. DNA for the CDR3: TGTGCCAGCAGCTCGGGGAGCTCCTACGAGCAGTACTTC. This translates into CASSSGSSYEQYF.

The CDR3 region has the DNA TGTGCCACAGCCCGTTGGGGGGGGGCGTCTAACTATGGCTACACCTTC. It yields the protein CATARWGGASNYGYTF. The V call is TRBV2, the J call TRBJ1-2, with D perhaps matching TRBD1 (6 bases). The CDR3 is made up of 16 amino acids. CDR1 is SNHLY and CDR2 is FYNNEI in the germline V gene. The germline V and J ends were trimmed by 10 bases and 0 bases, with 21 bases remaining between them.

V gene TRBV10-3 combines with J gene TRBJ2-3, with 12 positions matching TRBD2. CDR3 length equals 17 residues. CDR1 is ENHRY, CDR2 SYGVKD, per germline. The J segment lost 0 bases and the V segment lost 0 bases, leaving 1 base of the junction unmatched. Here the CDR3 reads CAISESTSGSSTDTQYF. CDR3 bases: TGTGCCATCAGTGAGTCGACTAGCGGGAGTAGCACAGATACGCAGTATTTT.

V and J are TRBV7-2 and TRBJ2-1; weak D call: TRBD2 (7 bases). CDR1 is SGHTA and CDR2 is FQGNSA in the germline V gene. V lost 0 bases and J lost 3, with 12 bases in between. There are 16 residues in the CDR3. CDR3 region: CASSLAPRGGYNEQFF. CDR3 in DNA: TGTGCCAGCAGCTTAGCGCCGAGGGGGGGCTACAATGAGCAGTTCTTC.

This chain uses TRBV9 with TRBJ2-1; 9 positions agree with TRBD2. The CDR3 totals 14 residues. The V and J ends lost 4 bases and 8 bases, in that order; junction bases with no gene match: 7. In germline, CDR1 is SGDLS, CDR2 YYNGEE. In nucleotides, the CDR3 is TGTGCCAGCAGCCCCTATAGCGGGAGCGATGAGCAGTTCTTC. Translating gives CASSPYSGSDEQFF.

The V call is TRBV5-1, the J call TRBJ2-2, with D possibly matching TRBD2 (6 bases). Trimming stripped 4 bases from V and 4 bases from J, with 17 bases between. Germline CDR1 is SGHRS and CDR2 is YFSETQ. The CDR3 extends over 16 amino acids. The CDR3 reads CASSGSGTGSTGELFF. The CDR3 nucleotides are TGCGCCAGCAGCGGATCCGGGACCGGGAGCACCGGGGAGCTGTTTTTT.

The genes are TRBV4-3 and TRBJ2-7; 7 bases align to TRBD1. Germline V gene lookup returns CDR1 LGHNA and CDR2 YSLEER. The ends lost 1 base at V and 3 bases at J; junction bases unmatched: 6. The CDR3 extends over 15 amino acids. The chain's CDR3 is CASSQVRGNGYEQYF. The CDR3 nucleotides are TGCGCCAGCAGCCAAGTCAGGGGGAACGGCTACGAGCAGTACTTC.

A few counts support this clone. The chain joins TRBV19 to TRBJ1-1; no clear D. Trimming removed 3 bases from V and 0 bases from J, with 11 bases in between. Germline V CDR1 and CDR2: LNHDA, SQIVND (reference sequence). The CDR3 sequence is 15 residues long. The CDR3: CASSIPQIMNTEAFF. CDR3 in DNA: TGTGCCAGTAGTATCCCCCAGATCATGAACACTGAAGCTTTCTTT.

The gene calls are TRBV6-5 and TRBJ2-5; 8 bases are shared with TRBD1. Germline V gene lookup returns CDR1 MNHEY and CDR2 SVGAGI. The CDR3 totals 13 residues. V lost 5 bases to trimming and J lost 7 bases; unmatched junction nucleotides: 6. The DNA for the CDR3 is TGTGCCAGCAGTCAGGACAGGGATGGGACCCAGTACTTC. Amino acids: CASSQDRDGTQYF.

The rearrangement links TRBV2 to TRBJ2-7; perhaps TRBD1 as D (5 bases). The CDR3 has 14 residues. Between the trimmed V and J ends, which lost 2 bases and 4 bases, there was a span of 12 bases. The germline gives CDR1 SNHLY, CDR2 FYNNEI. CDR3 sequence: CASSESVGRYEQYF. The DNA for the CDR3 is TGTGCCAGCAGTGAATCCGTGGGGCGGTACGAGCAGTACTTC.

V usage is TRBV2 and J usage is TRBJ2-5; 8 nucleotides agree with TRBD1. CDR1 SNHLY and CDR2 FYNNEI come from the germline V gene. Trimming cost V 7 bases and J 3 bases; bases outside gene matches: 4. The CDR3 is 13 amino acids. Here the CDR3 reads CASNRGEKETQYF. The DNA for the CDR3 is TGTGCCAGCAACAGGGGGGAGAAAGAGACCCAGTACTTC.

This clone appeared a single time. The J gene is TRBJ1-5, the V gene TRBV6-5; D is unclear. CDR1 MNHEY and CDR2 SVGAGI come from the germline V gene. V lost 6 bases, J lost 5 bases, and 11 bases lay in between. This CDR3 region has 13 residues. CDR3 in DNA: TGTGCCAGCAGAAACGGGGTTGATCAGCCCCAGCATTTT. As protein: CASRNGVDQPQHF.

The V and J genes are TRBV19 and TRBJ1-2; TRBD1 matches at 8 bases. Germline V gives CDR1 LNHDA, CDR2 SQIVND (reference sequence). Trimming at V came to 8 bases and at J to 8 bases, leaving 10 bases not matched to a gene. The CDR3 loop spans 13 amino acids. CDR3 in DNA: TGTGCCAGTCGGAATCAGGGGGCGCGAGGCTACACCTTC. Translated: CASRNQGARGYTF.

This clone is termed medium-sized. V usage is TRBV6-1 and J usage is TRBJ1-2, with 12 bases identical to TRBD1. V was clipped by 6 bases and J by 7 bases; unmatched bases: 9. The CDR3 runs 15 residues. Germline V gives CDR1 MNHNS, CDR2 SASEGT. CDR3 sequence: CASRTGTGGEVGYTF. In nucleotides, the CDR3 is TGTGCCAGCAGGACCGGGACAGGGGGCGAGGTTGGCTACACCTTC.

A remark on this clone: One end of the junction does not line up with germline, which may come from a read error. The V gene is TRBV6-1, the J gene TRBJ1-2, with 9 positions matching TRBD1. The CDR3 is made up of 15 amino acids. Germline V lookup: CDR1 MNHNS, CDR2 SASEGT. DNA for the CDR3: TGTGCCAGCACCATAACCAGGGACAGGGAACAAGGCTACCCCTTC. Translated, it gives CASTITRDREQGYPF.

The genes are TRBV6-6 and TRBJ1-2, with 8 positions matching TRBD1. CDR3 size: 15 residues. The V and J ends lost 6 bases and 4 bases, in that order; junction bases with no gene match: 10. Per the germline V gene, CDR1 is MNHNY and CDR2 is SVGAGI (reference sequence). In DNA form, the CDR3 reads TGTGCCAGCAGCGTTGGGACAGGCGGAGGCTATGGCTACACCTTC. Translated, it gives CASSVGTGGGYGYTF.

The chain has TRBV19 and TRBJ2-7; TRBD1 is a possible D gene (6 bases). The CDR3 runs to 14 residues. V lost 5 bases and J 0 bases, leaving 11 bases between the germline ends. Germline V gene sequence: CDR1 LNHDA, CDR2 SQIVND (reference sequence). CDR3 in amino acids: CASSARGNSYEQYF. CDR3 nucleotides: TGTGCCAGTAGTGCCAGGGGTAACTCCTACGAGCAGTACTTC.

This chain uses TRBV10-3 with TRBJ1-1, with TRBD1 matching over 9 bases. The CDR3 is 12 residues long. The ends lost 0 bases at V and 10 bases at J; junction bases unmatched: 0. Germline CDR1 reads ENHRY; CDR2 reads SYGVKD. The CDR3 protein is CAISESDRGAFF. The CDR3 nucleotides read TGTGCCATCAGTGAGTCGGACAGGGGAGCTTTCTTT.

The V and J genes are TRBV19 and TRBJ1-5; 10 bases align to TRBD1. The CDR3 sequence is 13 residues long. V lost 5 bases, J lost 11 bases, and 6 bases stayed unmatched. CDR1 is LNHDA and CDR2 is SQIVND in the germline V gene (reference sequence). CDR3 DNA sequence: TGTGCCAGTAGTCCGGGACAGGGGCAGGCCCAGCATTTT. Its translation is CASSPGQGQAQHF.

The chain employs TRBV5-4 and TRBJ1-2; tentative D call: TRBD1 (6 bases). This CDR3 spans 16 amino acids. CDR1 and CDR2 (germline): SGHNT, YYREEE (reference sequence). Trimming removed 4 bases at V and 8 bases at J, with 24 bases between. The CDR3, as DNA: TGTGCCAGCAGCCCCCGGGGGGCCCGTAAAGGAACGGGCTACACCTTC. As protein: CASSPRGARKGTGYTF.

The V and J genes are TRBV6-5 and TRBJ2-5; 12 nucleotides agree with TRBD1. The better agreement between TRBJ2-7 and the DNA end casts doubt on the J call. This CDR3 has 15 residues. Germline assignment: CDR1 MNHEY and CDR2 SVGAGI. In DNA form, the CDR3 reads TGTGCCAGCAGCCCCGGGACAGGGGGCGCCTACGAGCAGTACTTC. Translated: CASSPGTGGAYEQYF.

The chain joins TRBV9 to TRBJ2-2; unclear D gene. Trimming took 4 bases from V and 2 from J, leaving 9 bases between them. The germline V gene encodes CDR1 SGDLS and CDR2 YYNGEE. There are 14 residues in the CDR3. The CDR3 reads CASSPHTNTGELFF. CDR3 coding DNA: TGTGCCAGCAGCCCCCACACAAACACCGGGGAGCTGTTTTTT.